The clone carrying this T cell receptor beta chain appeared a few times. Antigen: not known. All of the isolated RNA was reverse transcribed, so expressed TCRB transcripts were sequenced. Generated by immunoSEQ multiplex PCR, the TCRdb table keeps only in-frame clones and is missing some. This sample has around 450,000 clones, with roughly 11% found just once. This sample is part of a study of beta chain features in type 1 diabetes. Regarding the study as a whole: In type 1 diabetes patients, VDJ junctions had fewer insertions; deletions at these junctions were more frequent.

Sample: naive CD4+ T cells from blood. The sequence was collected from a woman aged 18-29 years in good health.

This CDR3 is CASSIGTGSSYNEQFF. CDR3 nucleotides: TGTGCCAGTAGTATAGGGACAGGGAGCTCCTACAATGAGCAGTTCTTC. The rearrangement links TRBV19 to TRBJ2-1; 8 nucleotides agree with TRBD1. The CDR3 has 16 residues. The germline V gene encodes CDR1 LNHDA and CDR2 SQIVND (reference sequence). J gave up 0 bases and V 1 base, and 2 bases lay outside the gene matches.